The clone carrying this T cell receptor beta chain has a handful of counts. The CDR3 length is 12 residues. V shed 5 bases, J shed 13 bases, and the junction held 10 bases outside the gene matches. CDR1 MNHNY and CDR2 SVGAGI come from the germline V gene (reference sequence). This sample stems from a study of early T cells in non-severe SARS-CoV-2 infection. Study-wide context: Investigators sequenced bulk RNA drawn from unsorted whole blood, and chains remained unpaired.

Individual cDNA molecules were tagged with unique molecular identifiers, the study reported. TCRdb called the 5' RACE reads again in MiXCR, with one record for every CDR3 protein. This repertoire shows more than 45,000 distinct CDR3 sequences, around 14% found once; its top ten account for roughly 10%. The clonotype comes from an adult who was a healthcare worker with PCR-confirmed SARS-CoV-2 infection or an uninfected control (not recorded which). The specimen sequenced was whole blood. The rearrangement links TRBV6-6 to TRBJ1-2; 7 bases are a match to TRBD1. This CDR3 is CASSGGTAKGTF. The CDR3 coding sequence is TGTGCCAGCAGTGGCGGGACAGCTAAGGGCACCTTC.